Ten or more counts support the clone carrying this T cell receptor (beta chain). This entry comes from a study of early T cells in non-severe SARS-CoV-2 infection. With 7 bases removed from V and 2 bases from J, the gap between germline ends came to 11 bases. This CDR3 is 13 amino acids long. Germline V gene sequence: CDR1 SGHVS, CDR2 FNYEAQ. Individual cDNA molecules were tagged with unique molecular identifiers, the study reported. One entry per CDR3 protein results from TCRdb running MiXCR on the 5' RACE reads. The repertoire holds 26,000 or so distinct CDR3 sequences, around 5.8% seen once, with approximately 2.5% in the top ten.

The chain is built from TRBV7-6 and TRBJ1-1; D remains unclear. The TCR was taken from an adult who was a healthcare worker with PCR-confirmed SARS-CoV-2 infection or an uninfected control (not recorded which). Material: whole blood. In DNA, the CDR3 is TGTGCCAGCACCCTAGGTCATAACACTGAAGCTTTCTTT. It yields the protein CASTLGHNTEAFF.